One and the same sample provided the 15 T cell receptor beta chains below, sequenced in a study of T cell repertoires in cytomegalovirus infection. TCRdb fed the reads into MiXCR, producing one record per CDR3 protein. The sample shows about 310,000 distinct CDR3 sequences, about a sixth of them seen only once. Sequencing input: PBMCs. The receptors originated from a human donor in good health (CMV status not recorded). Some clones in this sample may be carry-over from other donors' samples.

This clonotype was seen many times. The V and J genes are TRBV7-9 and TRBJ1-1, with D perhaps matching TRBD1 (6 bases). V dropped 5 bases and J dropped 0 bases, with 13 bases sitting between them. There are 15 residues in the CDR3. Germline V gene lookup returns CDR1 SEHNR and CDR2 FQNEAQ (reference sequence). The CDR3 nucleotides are TGTGCCAGCAGCCCCGGGGGGGGCCTGAACACTGAAGCTTTCTTT. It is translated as CASSPGGGLNTEAFF.

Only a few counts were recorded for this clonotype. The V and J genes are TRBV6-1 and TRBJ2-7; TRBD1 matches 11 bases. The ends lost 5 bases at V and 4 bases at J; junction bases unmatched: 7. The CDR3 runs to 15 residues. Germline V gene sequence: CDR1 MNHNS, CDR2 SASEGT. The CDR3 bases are TGTGCCAGCAGTAAACACCGGGACAGGGGGTACGAGCAGTACTTC. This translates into CASSKHRDRGYEQYF.

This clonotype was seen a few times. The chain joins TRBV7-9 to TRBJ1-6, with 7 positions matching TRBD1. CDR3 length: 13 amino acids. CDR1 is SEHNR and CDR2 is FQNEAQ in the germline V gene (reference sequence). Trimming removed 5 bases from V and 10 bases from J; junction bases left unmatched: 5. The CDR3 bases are TGTGCCAGCAGCCCCGACAGGGTGTCACCCCTCCACTTT. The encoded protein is CASSPDRVSPLHF.

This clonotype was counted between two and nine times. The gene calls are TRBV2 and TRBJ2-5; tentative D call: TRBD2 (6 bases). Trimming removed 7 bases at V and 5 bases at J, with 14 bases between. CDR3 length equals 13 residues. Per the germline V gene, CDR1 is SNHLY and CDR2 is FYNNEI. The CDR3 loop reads CASTWEVGETQYF. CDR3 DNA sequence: TGTGCCAGCACCTGGGAGGTGGGGGAGACCCAGTACTTC.

The CDR3 DNA is TGCAGTGCTAGGGGAGTCACTAATGAAAAACTGTTTTTT. Translated, it gives CSARGVTNEKLFF. This chain links TRBV20-1 with TRBJ1-4, with no clear D. This CDR3 is built from 13 residues. V shed 3 bases and J shed 2 bases, with 7 bases lying between them. From germline, CDR1 is DFQATT and CDR2 SNEGSKA (reference sequence).

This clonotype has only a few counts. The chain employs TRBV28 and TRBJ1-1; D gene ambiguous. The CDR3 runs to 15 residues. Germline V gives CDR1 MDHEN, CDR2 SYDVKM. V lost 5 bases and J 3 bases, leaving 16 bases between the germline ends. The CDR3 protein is CASSTPRAGDTEAFF. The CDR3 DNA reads TGTGCCAGCAGTACCCCCCGGGCCGGGGACACTGAAGCTTTCTTT.

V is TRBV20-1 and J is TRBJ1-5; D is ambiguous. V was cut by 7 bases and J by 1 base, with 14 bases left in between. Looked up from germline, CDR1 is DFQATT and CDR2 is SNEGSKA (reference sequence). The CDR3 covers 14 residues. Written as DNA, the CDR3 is TGCAGTGGTTGGAATGGCCAAAGCAATCAGCCCCAGCATTTT. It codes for CSGWNGQSNQPQHF.

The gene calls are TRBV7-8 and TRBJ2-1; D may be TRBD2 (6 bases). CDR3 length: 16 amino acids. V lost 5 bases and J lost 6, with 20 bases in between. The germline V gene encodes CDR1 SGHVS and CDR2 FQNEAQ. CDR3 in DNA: TGTGCCAGCAGCCCCCGCGGGGCCAGCAGCCCCAATGAGCAGTTCTTC. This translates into CASSPRGASSPNEQFF. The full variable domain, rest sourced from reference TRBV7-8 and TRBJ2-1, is GAGVSQSPRYKVAKRGQDVALRCDPISGHVSLFWYQQALGQGPEFLTYFQNEAQLDKSGLPSDRFFAERPEGSVSTLKIQRTQQEDSAVYLCASSPRGASSPNEQFFGPGTRLTVL.

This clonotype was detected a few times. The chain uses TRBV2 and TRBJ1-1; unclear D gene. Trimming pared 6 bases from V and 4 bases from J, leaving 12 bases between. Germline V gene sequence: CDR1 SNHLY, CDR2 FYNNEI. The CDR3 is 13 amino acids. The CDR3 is CASRDGPSTEAFF. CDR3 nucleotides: TGTGCCAGCAGAGACGGGCCAAGCACTGAAGCTTTCTTT.

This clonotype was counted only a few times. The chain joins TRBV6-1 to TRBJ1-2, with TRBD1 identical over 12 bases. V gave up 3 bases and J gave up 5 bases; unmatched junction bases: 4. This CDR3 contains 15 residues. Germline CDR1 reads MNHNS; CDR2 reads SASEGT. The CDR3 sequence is CASSEGTGGSYGYTF. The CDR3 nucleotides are TGTGCCAGCAGTGAGGGGACAGGGGGCTCTTATGGCTACACCTTC.

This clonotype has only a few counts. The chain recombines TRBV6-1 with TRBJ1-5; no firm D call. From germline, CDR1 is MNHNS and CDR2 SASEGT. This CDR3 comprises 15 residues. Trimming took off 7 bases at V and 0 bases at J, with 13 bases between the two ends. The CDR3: CASNVMADSNQPQHF. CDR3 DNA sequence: TGTGCCAGCAATGTGATGGCGGATAGCAATCAGCCCCAGCATTTT.

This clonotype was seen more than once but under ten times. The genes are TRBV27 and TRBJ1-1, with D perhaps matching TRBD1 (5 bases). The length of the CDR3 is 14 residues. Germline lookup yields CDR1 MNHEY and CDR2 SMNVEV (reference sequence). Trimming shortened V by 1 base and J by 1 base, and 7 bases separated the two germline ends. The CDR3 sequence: CASSLFGANTEAFF. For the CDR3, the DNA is TGTGCCAGCAGTTTATTCGGGGCGAACACTGAAGCTTTCTTT.

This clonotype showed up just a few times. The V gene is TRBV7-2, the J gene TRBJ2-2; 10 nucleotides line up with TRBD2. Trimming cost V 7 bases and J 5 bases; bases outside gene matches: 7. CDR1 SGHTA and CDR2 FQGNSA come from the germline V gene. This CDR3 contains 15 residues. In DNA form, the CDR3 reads TGTGCCAGCACGGTTTGGACTAGCGGTACCGGGGAGCTGTTTTTT. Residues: CASTVWTSGTGELFF.

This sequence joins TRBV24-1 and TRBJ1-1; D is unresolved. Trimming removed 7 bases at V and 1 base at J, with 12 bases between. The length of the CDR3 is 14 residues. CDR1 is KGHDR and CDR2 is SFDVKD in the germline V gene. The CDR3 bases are TGTGCCACCAGGGACGGGGAGACGAACACTGAAGCTTTCTTT. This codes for CATRDGETNTEAFF.

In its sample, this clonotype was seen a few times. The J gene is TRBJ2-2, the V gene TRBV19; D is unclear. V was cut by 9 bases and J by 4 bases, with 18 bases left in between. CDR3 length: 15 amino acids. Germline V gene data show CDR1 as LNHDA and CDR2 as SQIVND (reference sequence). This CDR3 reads CASLGFGQSTGELFF. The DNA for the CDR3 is TGTGCCAGCCTTGGGTTTGGGCAGAGCACCGGGGAGCTGTTTTTT. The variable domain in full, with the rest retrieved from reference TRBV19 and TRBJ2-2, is DGGITQSPKYLFRKEGQNVTLSCEQNLNHDAMYWYRQDPGQGLRLIYYSQIVNDFQKGDIAEGYSVSREKKESFPLTVTSAQKNPTAFYLCASLGFGQSTGELFFGEGSRLTVL.